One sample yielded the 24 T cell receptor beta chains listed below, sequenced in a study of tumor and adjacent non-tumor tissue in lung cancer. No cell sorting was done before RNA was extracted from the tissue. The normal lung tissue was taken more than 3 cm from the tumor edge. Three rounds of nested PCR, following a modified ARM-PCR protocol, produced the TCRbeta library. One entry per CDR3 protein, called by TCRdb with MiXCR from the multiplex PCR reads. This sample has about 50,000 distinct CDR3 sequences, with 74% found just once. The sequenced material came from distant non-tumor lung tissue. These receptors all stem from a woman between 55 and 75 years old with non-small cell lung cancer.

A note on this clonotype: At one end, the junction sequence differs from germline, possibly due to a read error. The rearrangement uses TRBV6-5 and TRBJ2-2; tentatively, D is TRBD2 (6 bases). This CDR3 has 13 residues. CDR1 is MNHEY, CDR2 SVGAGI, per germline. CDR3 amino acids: CASMGTSNRELFF. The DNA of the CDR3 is TGTGCCAGCATGGGAACTAGTAACCGGGAGCTGTTTTTC.

The CDR3 DNA reads as TGTGCCAGCAGCCATTCGAGAACCGAATCATACCCAGATACGCAGTATTTT. Its protein is CASSHSRTESYPDTQYF. The rearrangement uses TRBV4-2 and TRBJ2-3, with D uncertain. CDR1 and CDR2 from the germline V gene are LGHNA and YNFKEQ. The CDR3 length is 17 residues. Trimming cost V 3 bases and J 4 bases, with 20 bases left between them.

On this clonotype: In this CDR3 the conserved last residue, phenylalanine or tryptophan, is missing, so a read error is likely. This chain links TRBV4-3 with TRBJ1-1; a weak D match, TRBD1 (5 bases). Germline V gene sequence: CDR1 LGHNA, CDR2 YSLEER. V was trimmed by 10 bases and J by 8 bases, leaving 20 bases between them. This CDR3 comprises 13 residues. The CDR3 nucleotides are TGCGCCATCAGTCAAGATTCTGCAGGGGAAGCTTTCTCT. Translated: CAISQDSAGEAFS.

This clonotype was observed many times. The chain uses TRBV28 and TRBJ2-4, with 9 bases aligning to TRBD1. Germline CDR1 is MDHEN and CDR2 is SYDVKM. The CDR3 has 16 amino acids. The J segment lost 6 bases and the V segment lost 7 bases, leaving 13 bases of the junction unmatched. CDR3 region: CASTRQDRGYANIQYF. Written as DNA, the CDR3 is TGTGCCAGCACCCGTCAGGACAGGGGTTATGCAAACATTCAGTACTTC.

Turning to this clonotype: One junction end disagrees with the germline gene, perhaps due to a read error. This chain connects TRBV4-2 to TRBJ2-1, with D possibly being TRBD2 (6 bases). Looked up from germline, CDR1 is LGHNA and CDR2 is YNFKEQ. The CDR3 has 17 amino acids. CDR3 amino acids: CASSQDRASVGLNEQFF. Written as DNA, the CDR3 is TGTGCCAGTAGCCAAGATCGGGCTAGCGTAGGCCTAAATGAGCAGTTCTTC.

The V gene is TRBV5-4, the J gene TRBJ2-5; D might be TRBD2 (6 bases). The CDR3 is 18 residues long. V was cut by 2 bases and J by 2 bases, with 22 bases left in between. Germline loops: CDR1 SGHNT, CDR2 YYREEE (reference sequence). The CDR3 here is CASSLPTGEEAGQETQYF. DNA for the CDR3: TGTGCCAGCAGCTTACCGACGGGAGAGGAGGCGGGACAAGAGACCCAGTACTTC.

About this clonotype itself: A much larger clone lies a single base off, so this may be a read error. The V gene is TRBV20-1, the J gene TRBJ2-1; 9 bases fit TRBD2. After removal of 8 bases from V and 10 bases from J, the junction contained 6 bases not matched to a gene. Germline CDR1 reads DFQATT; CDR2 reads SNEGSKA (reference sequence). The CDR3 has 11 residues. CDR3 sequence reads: CSQTSGKEQFF. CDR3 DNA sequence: TGCAGTCAGACTAGCGGCAAAGAGCAGTTCTTC.

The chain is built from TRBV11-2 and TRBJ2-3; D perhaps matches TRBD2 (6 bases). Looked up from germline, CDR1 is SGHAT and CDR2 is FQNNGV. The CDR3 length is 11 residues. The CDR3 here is CTSSSTPTQYF. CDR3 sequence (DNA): TGTACTAGCAGTTCTACCCCTACGCAGTATTTT.

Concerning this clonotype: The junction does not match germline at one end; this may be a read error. The CDR3 spells CASSQATGIAFSGVNVLTF. The CDR3 DNA follows: TGTGCCAGCAGCCAAGCTACCGGGATAGCTTTTTCTGGGGTCAACGTCCTGACTTTC. The rearrangement uses TRBV4-2 and TRBJ2-6, with a tentative D call TRBD2 (5 bases). Germline CDR1 reads LGHNA; CDR2 reads YNFKEQ. The CDR3 is 19 amino acids.

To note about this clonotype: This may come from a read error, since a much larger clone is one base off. The CDR3 loop reads CAGSTGTGSYNEQFF. CDR3 nucleotides: TGTGCCGGCAGTACCGGGACAGGGTCCTACAATGAGCAGTTCTTC. The chain links TRBV5-4 to TRBJ2-1, with 9 nucleotides matching TRBD1. CDR3 length: 15 residues. Germline V gene sequence: CDR1 SGHNT, CDR2 YYREEE (reference sequence).

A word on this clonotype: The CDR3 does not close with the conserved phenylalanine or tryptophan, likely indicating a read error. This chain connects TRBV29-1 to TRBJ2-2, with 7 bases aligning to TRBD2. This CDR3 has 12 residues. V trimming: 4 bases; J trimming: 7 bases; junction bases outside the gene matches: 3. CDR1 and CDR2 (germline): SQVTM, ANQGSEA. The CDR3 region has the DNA TGCAGCGTTGTAGCGGGTGGCGGGGAGCTGTTTTAT. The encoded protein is CSVVAGGGELFY.

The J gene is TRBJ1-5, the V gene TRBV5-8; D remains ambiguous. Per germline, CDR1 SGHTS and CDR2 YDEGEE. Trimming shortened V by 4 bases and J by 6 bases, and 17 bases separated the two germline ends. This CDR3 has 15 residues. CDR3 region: CASSPDGSNIQPQHF. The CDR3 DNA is TGTGCCAGCAGCCCGGACGGAAGTAACATTCAGCCCCAGCATTTT.

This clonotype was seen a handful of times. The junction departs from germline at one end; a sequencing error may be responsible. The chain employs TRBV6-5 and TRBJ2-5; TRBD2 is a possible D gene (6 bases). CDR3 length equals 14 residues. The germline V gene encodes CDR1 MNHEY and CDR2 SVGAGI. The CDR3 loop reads CVSSAQGEEETQYF. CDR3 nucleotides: TGTGTCAGCAGTGCCCAAGGGGAGGAAGAGACCCAGTACTTC.

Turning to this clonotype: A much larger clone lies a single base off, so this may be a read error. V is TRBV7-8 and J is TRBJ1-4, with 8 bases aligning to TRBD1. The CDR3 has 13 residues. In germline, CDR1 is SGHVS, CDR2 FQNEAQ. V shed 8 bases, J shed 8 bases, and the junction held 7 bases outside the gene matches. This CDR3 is CASGTDRGEKLFF. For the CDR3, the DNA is TGTGCCAGCGGCACAGACAGGGGCGAAAAACTGTTTTTT.

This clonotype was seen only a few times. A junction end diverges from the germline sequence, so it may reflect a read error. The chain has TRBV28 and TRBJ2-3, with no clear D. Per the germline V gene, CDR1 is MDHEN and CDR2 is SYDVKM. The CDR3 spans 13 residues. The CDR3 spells CASNVAYTDMQYF. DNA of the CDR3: TGTGCCAGCAATGTGGCCTACACAGATATGCAGTATTTT.

This CDR3 is CSERGRVGTEAFF. The CDR3 nucleotides read TGCAGTGAGAGGGGCAGGGTGGGCACTGAAGCTTTCTTT. This chain links TRBV20-1 with TRBJ1-1; tentatively, D is TRBD1 (5 bases). Germline CDR1 is DFQATT and CDR2 is SNEGSKA (reference sequence). The V end was cut by 7 bases, the J end by 4 bases, with 16 bases between. This CDR3 region has 13 residues.

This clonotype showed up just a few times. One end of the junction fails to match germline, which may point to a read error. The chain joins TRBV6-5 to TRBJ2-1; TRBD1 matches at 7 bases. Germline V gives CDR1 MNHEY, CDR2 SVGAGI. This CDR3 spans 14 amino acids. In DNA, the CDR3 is TGTGCCAGCAGTTATACCACAGGGGACAATGGGCAGTTCTTC. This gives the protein CASSYTTGDNGQFF.

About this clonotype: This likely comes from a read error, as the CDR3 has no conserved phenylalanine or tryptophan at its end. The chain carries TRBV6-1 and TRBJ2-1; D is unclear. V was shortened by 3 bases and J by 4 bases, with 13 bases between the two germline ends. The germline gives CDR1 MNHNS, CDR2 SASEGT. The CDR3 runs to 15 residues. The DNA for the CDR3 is TGTGCCAGCAGTGAGCAAGCGAGACGATACAATGAGCAGTTCCTC. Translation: CASSEQARRYNEQFL.

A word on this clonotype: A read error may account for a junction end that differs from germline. The CDR3 reads CASSALLAVTRAGETLYF. CDR3 coding DNA: TGTGCCAGCAGCGCCCTCCTAGCGGTTACCCGAGCGGGAGAGACCCTGTACTTC. The chain links TRBV6-5 to TRBJ2-5, with 8 nucleotides matching TRBD2. Germline V CDR1 and CDR2: MNHEY, SVGAGI. The CDR3 covers 18 residues.

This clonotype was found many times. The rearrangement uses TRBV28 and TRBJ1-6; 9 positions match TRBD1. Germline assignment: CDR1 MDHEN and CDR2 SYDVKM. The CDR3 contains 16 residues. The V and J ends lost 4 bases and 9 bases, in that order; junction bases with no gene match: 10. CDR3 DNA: TGTGCCAGCAGTTCCCGTTTACAGGGGGCAGGTTCACCCCTCCACTTT. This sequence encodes CASSSRLQGAGSPLHF.

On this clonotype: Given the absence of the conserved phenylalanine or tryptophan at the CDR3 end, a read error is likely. The CDR3 nucleotides read TGTGCCAGCAGCCAAACCGCCGGCCTCTATGGCTACACCCTC. Its translation: CASSQTAGLYGYTL. The chain links TRBV4-1 to TRBJ1-2, with D uncertain. The germline V gene encodes CDR1 MGHRA and CDR2 YSYEKL. This CDR3 has 14 residues.

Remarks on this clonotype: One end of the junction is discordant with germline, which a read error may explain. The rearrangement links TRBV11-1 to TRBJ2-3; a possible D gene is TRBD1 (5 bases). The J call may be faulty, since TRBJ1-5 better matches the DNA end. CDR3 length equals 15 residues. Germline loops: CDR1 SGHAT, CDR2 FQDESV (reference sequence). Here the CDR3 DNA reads TGTGTCAGCAGCTTATTCCTCGTGGGCACAGGTACGCAGCATTTT. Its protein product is CVSSLFLVGTGTQHF.

The chain's CDR3 is CASSPWQGRRYVPNTGELFF. For the CDR3, the DNA is TGTGCCAGTAGTCCCTGGCAGGGACGACGCTACGTCCCGAACACCGGGGAGCTGTTTTTT. The V call is TRBV6-6, the J call TRBJ2-2; the D call may be TRBD1 or TRBD2 (5 bases each). Germline values: CDR1 MNHNY, CDR2 SVGAGI (reference sequence). The CDR3 runs to 20 residues. Trimming removed 9 bases at V and 0 bases at J, with 29 bases between.

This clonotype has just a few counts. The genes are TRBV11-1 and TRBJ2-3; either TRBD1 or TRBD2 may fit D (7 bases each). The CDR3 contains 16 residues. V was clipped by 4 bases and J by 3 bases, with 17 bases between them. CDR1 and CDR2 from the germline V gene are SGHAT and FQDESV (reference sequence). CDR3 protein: CASSSGGGQRTDTQYF. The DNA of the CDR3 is TGTGCCAGCAGCTCGGGCGGGGGACAGAGGACAGATACGCAGTATTTT.